This TCR beta chain is from a study of T cell responses to AZD1222 COVID-19 vaccine. The data were produced by immunoSEQ multiplex PCR, yet TCRdb's version contains in-frame clones alone and is incomplete. Of 250,000 to 300,000 clones in the sample, almost 95% are singletons; the top ten hold 0.5% to 0.65%. V lost 7 bases and J 2 bases, leaving 6 bases between the germline ends. The CDR3 loop spans 13 amino acids. V and J are TRBV12-3 or TRBV12-4 and TRBJ2-6; D remains ambiguous. Sequences were derived from peripheral blood, sampled 28 days after the second AZD1222 dose. This TCR was sampled from an adult who received the AZD1222 COVID-19 vaccine. CDR3 sequence (DNA): TGTGCCAGCAACGGTGCTGGGGCCAACGTCCTGACTTTC. It encodes CASNGAGANVLTF.